The 22 T cell receptor beta chains in this list originate from one sample, sequenced in a study of blood T cell repertoires in COVID-19. Here immunoSEQ multiplex PCR was the method, and the copy in TCRdb shows in-frame clones only, minus some. Of roughly 410,000 clones listed, approximately 89% are singletons. What was sequenced was peripheral blood. Source of these receptors: a woman between 40 and 50 years old with COVID-19, enrolled during active disease.

The V call is TRBV5-6, the J call TRBJ2-5, with 9 bases matching TRBD1. The J segment lost 0 bases and the V segment lost 3 bases, leaving 6 bases of the junction unmatched. The CDR3 is 16 residues long. CDR1 SGHDT and CDR2 YYEEEE come from the germline V gene. CDR3: CASSWGQGGNQETQYF. Written as DNA, the CDR3 is TGTGCCAGCAGCTGGGGACAGGGTGGAAACCAAGAGACCCAGTACTTC.

This chain joins TRBV2 and TRBJ1-5; TRBD1 might be the D (6 bases). From germline, CDR1 is SNHLY and CDR2 FYNNEI. Trimming took off 10 bases at V and 2 bases at J, with 18 bases between the two ends. The length of the CDR3 is 15 residues. CDR3 in amino acids: CATRAVTGRNQPQHF. The DNA of the CDR3 is TGTGCCACCAGGGCTGTAACAGGGCGCAATCAGCCCCAGCATTTT.

The chain links TRBV7-9 to TRBJ1-2; maybe TRBD1 (6 bases). The CDR3 sequence is 16 residues long. The V gene's germline CDR1 is SEHNR and CDR2 FQNEAQ (reference sequence). V dropped 1 base and J dropped 8 bases, with 20 bases sitting between them. The CDR3 sequence is CASSLGGVGAQGGYTF. The CDR3 DNA sequence: TGTGCCAGCAGCTTAGGTGGGGTCGGGGCCCAGGGGGGCTACACCTTC.

This chain links TRBV10-2 with TRBJ1-4, with a tentative D call TRBD1 (5 bases). The CDR3 contains 14 residues. V lost 3 bases and J 6 bases, leaving 11 bases between the germline ends. The germline gives CDR1 WSHSY, CDR2 SAAADI. The CDR3, as DNA: TGCGCCAGCAGTGACATTTCGGGGGATGAAAAACTGTTTTTT. Protein: CASSDISGDEKLFF.

With respect to this clone: This sample also contains other DNA sequences that code for the same CDR3. The chain recombines TRBV18 with TRBJ1-1, with D uncertain. With 3 bases removed from V and 0 bases from J, the gap between germline ends came to 5 bases. Per the germline V gene, CDR1 is KGHSH and CDR2 is LQKENI. CDR3 length: 13 amino acids. CDR3 sequence: CASSPSVNTEAFF. The CDR3 DNA reads TGTGCCAGCTCACCGTCGGTGAACACTGAAGCTTTCTTT.

This clone has more than one count but fewer than ten. The chain couples TRBV11-2 to TRBJ1-2, with 8 positions matching TRBD1. Germline V gene sequence: CDR1 SGHAT, CDR2 FQNNGV. CDR3 length: 14 amino acids. V was pared by 6 bases and J by 3 bases, with 6 bases of the junction left unmatched. The CDR3 reads CASSLTTGDYGYTF. Here the CDR3 DNA reads TGTGCCAGCAGTTTGACGACAGGGGACTATGGCTACACCTTC.

This clone was counted a few times. In DNA, the CDR3 is TGTGCCAGCAGCTTATCACTAGCGGCACCTCAGCAGTACTTC. Protein: CASSLSLAAPQQYF. The chain employs TRBV7-2 and TRBJ2-7, with 8 bases identical to TRBD2. Losses at the gene ends were 2 bases for V and 8 bases for J; bases not matched to a gene: 8. The V gene's germline CDR1 is SGHTA and CDR2 FQGNSA. There are 14 residues in the CDR3.

This sequence joins TRBV10-3 and TRBJ2-3, with TRBD2 identical over 8 bases. After removal of 4 bases from V and 3 bases from J, the junction contained 6 bases not matched to a gene. The CDR3 runs to 15 residues. Germline-derived CDR1 and CDR2 are ENHRY and SYGVKD. CDR3 nucleotide sequence: TGTGCCATCAGTGGAGCGGGAGTGCTAACAGATACGCAGTATTTT. Translation gives CAISGAGVLTDTQYF.

The chain joins TRBV4-2 to TRBJ2-3; D may be TRBD2 (6 bases). V lost 2 bases, J lost 4 bases, and 16 bases lay in between. The germline CDR1 and CDR2 sequences are LGHNA and YNFKEQ. The CDR3 sequence is 16 residues long. CDR3 DNA: TGTGCCAGCAGCCAACCCGCCGGGGGAAGCGCAGATACGCAGTATTTT. Translated, it gives CASSQPAGGSADTQYF.

The rearrangement uses TRBV29-1 and TRBJ2-1; 10 bases are shared with TRBD1. V lost 7 bases and J lost 9; bases outside the gene matches: 3. This CDR3 contains 11 residues. Germline loops: CDR1 SQVTM, CDR2 ANQGSEA. The CDR3 loop is CSGDRGGEQFF. DNA of the CDR3: TGCAGCGGGGACAGGGGTGGTGAGCAGTTCTTC.

The sample holds one count of this clone. In the same sample, other DNA sequences code for this CDR3. The chain uses TRBV9 and TRBJ2-7, with 8 bases matching TRBD1. The length of the CDR3 is 14 residues. Germline lookup yields CDR1 SGDLS and CDR2 YYNGEE. Trimming removed 4 bases from V and 3 bases from J; junction bases left unmatched: 6. As DNA, the CDR3 is TGTGCCAGCAGCATAGGACAGGGCAACTACGAGCAGTACTTC. Translation: CASSIGQGNYEQYF.

V is TRBV27 and J is TRBJ1-5, with D maybe TRBD1 (6 bases). This CDR3 has 15 amino acids. With 7 bases removed from V and 7 bases from J, the gap between germline ends came to 20 bases. CDR1 is MNHEY, CDR2 SMNVEV, per germline (reference sequence). The CDR3 DNA is TGTGCCAGCATGGCCTGGCAGGGGCGAGGGCAGCCCCAGCATTTT. Translating it yields CASMAWQGRGQPQHF.

The chain employs TRBV18 and TRBJ1-1, with TRBD1 as a possible D gene (5 bases). The CDR3 has 15 amino acids. V gave up 8 bases and J gave up 3 bases, with 19 bases separating them. Germline CDR1 and CDR2: KGHSH and LQKENI. CDR3 amino acids: CASEASGRAHTEAFF. CDR3 sequence (DNA): TGTGCCAGCGAAGCATCCGGCAGGGCCCACACTGAAGCTTTCTTT.

This chain joins TRBV10-3 and TRBJ2-2; TRBD2 might be the D (7 bases). Germline CDR1 is ENHRY and CDR2 is SYGVKD. Trimming took 4 bases from V and 1 from J, leaving 19 bases between them. The CDR3 runs to 18 residues. The CDR3 protein is CAISGKPWGGRNTGELFF. For the CDR3, the DNA is TGTGCCATCAGTGGAAAACCTTGGGGGGGCCGGAACACCGGGGAGCTGTTTTTT.

CDR3 residues: CASTRGEGYTF. The CDR3 coding sequence is TGTGCCAGTACCCGGGGAGAGGGCTACACCTTC. The gene calls are TRBV5-6 and TRBJ1-2; D not resolved. This CDR3 is built from 11 residues. Germline-derived CDR1 and CDR2 are SGHDT and YYEEEE. V was pared by 8 bases and J by 8 bases, with 13 bases between. Full variable domain (remainder filled in from reference TRBV5-6 and TRBJ1-2): DAGVTQSPTHLIKTRGQQVTLRCSPKSGHDTVSWYQQALGQGPQFIFQYYEEEERQRGNFPDRFSGHQFPNYSSELNVNALLLGDSALYLCASTRGEGYTFGSGTRLTVV.

This chain uses TRBV28 with TRBJ1-4, with 7 bases lining up with TRBD1. The CDR3 covers 14 residues. J gave up 4 bases and V 6 bases, and 5 bases lay outside the gene matches. CDR1 MDHEN and CDR2 SYDVKM come from the germline V gene. CDR3 residues: CASSVQGFNEKLFF. The CDR3 region has the DNA TGTGCCAGCAGCGTACAGGGGTTTAATGAAAAACTGTTTTTT.

This chain connects TRBV5-1 to TRBJ2-1; possibly TRBD2 for D (5 bases). This CDR3 has 14 amino acids. V gave up 0 bases and J gave up 8 bases, with 12 bases separating them. Germline assignment: CDR1 SGHRS and CDR2 YFSETQ. CDR3 DNA sequence: TGCGCCAGCAGCTTGGTACCGGGAATGCATGAGCAGTTCTTC. Translating gives CASSLVPGMHEQFF.

V gene TRBV18 combines with J gene TRBJ1-1; D is perhaps TRBD1 (6 bases). V gave up 1 base and J gave up 4 bases, with 16 bases separating them. This CDR3 contains 16 residues. Looked up from germline, CDR1 is KGHSH and CDR2 is LQKENI. CDR3 nucleotides: TGTGCCAGCTCACCACTCCCTCCACAGGGTTCCACTGAAGCTTTCTTT. Translating gives CASSPLPPQGSTEAFF.

The chain links TRBV5-1 to TRBJ1-2, with TRBD1 matching 8 bases. Germline assignment: CDR1 SGHRS and CDR2 YFSETQ. V gave up 1 base and J gave up 4 bases; unmatched junction bases: 15. The CDR3 has 18 residues. The CDR3: CASSLSWGQVYNGYGYTF. The CDR3 DNA is TGCGCCAGCAGCTTGTCATGGGGACAGGTCTATAACGGCTATGGCTACACCTTC.

Concerning this clone: One end of the junction varies from germline; a read error may be responsible. The rearrangement uses TRBV11-2 and TRBJ1-2, with a tentative D call TRBD1 (5 bases). The CDR3 has 13 residues. CDR1 is SGHAT and CDR2 is FQNNGV in the germline V gene. CDR3 amino acids: CASSLQMGLSWSF. CDR3 DNA sequence: TGTGCCAGCAGCTTACAAATGGGACTTAGCTGGTCCTTC.

The gene calls are TRBV6-6 and TRBJ2-3; possible D gene TRBD1, 5 bases. The ends were cut back, 6 bases at V and 11 bases at J, with 15 bases in the middle. The length of the CDR3 is 12 residues. The V gene's germline CDR1 is MNHNY and CDR2 SVGAGI (reference sequence). Here the CDR3 DNA reads TGTGCCAGCAGCAGGGTCGATGGGGAGCAGTATTTT. Protein sequence: CASSRVDGEQYF.

The CDR3 loop is CASSLRTGESYEQYF. The CDR3 bases are TGCGCCAGCAGCTTGCGCACGGGGGAAAGCTACGAGCAGTACTTC. The chain uses TRBV5-1 and TRBJ2-7, with D possibly being TRBD2 (6 bases). Germline CDR1 is SGHRS and CDR2 is YFSETQ. Trimming left V 1 base short and J 3 bases short, with 14 bases between. The CDR3 is made up of 15 amino acids.